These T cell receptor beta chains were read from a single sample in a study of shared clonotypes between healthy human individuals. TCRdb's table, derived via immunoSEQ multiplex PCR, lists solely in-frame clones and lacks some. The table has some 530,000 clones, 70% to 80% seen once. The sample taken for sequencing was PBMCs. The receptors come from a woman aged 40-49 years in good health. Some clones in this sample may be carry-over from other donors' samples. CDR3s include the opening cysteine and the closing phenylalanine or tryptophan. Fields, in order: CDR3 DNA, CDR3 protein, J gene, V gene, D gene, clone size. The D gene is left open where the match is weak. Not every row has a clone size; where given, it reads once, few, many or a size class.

cdr3_nt: TGTGCCAGCAGCTTATACACCGGGGAGCTGTTTTTT
cdr3_aa: CASSLYTGELFF
j_call: TRBJ2-2
v_call: TRBV7-9
d_call: .
clone_size: .

cdr3_nt: TGTGCCAGCGGAGCCGTGGACTATGGCTACACCTTC
cdr3_aa: CASGAVDYGYTF
j_call: TRBJ1-2
v_call: TRBV6-5
d_call: .
clone_size: few

cdr3_nt: TGTGCCAGCACCACCGGGACAGGGGCTAATAATTCACCCCTCCACTTT
cdr3_aa: CASTTGTGANNSPLHF
j_call: TRBJ1-6
v_call: TRBV28
d_call: TRBD1
clone_size: .

cdr3_nt: TGTGCCAGCAGCTTAGTCACAGGTAGCAATCAGCCCCAGCATTTT
cdr3_aa: CASSLVTGSNQPQHF
j_call: TRBJ1-5
v_call: TRBV7-8
d_call: .
clone_size: once

cdr3_nt: TGTGCCAGCAGCTTCGTGACAGGTCGGGGCGGTACGCAGTATTTT
cdr3_aa: CASSFVTGRGGTQYF
j_call: TRBJ2-3
v_call: TRBV7-9
d_call: .
clone_size: .

cdr3_nt: TGTGCCAGCAGTTTATCGGGGATCTCTGGAAACACCATATATTTT
cdr3_aa: CASSLSGISGNTIYF
j_call: TRBJ1-3
v_call: TRBV27
d_call: .
clone_size: .

cdr3_nt: TGTGCCAGCAGCTTAGGACTAGCGGCCGGGGAGCTGTTTTTT
cdr3_aa: CASSLGLAAGELFF
j_call: TRBJ2-2
v_call: TRBV7-2
d_call: TRBD2
clone_size: .

cdr3_nt: TGTGCCAGCAGAGACCCCCTAGCGAGGAGCTCCTACAATGAGCAGTTCTTC
cdr3_aa: CASRDPLARSSYNEQFF
j_call: TRBJ2-1
v_call: TRBV28
d_call: .
clone_size: .

cdr3_nt: TGTGCCAGCAGCTCAAGGCCGGGACTAGCGGGAGGAAATGAGCAGTTCTTC
cdr3_aa: CASSSRPGLAGGNEQFF
j_call: TRBJ2-1
v_call: TRBV11-3
d_call: TRBD2
clone_size: .

cdr3_nt: TGTGCCAGCAACACCTACGAGCAGTACTTC
cdr3_aa: CASNTYEQYF
j_call: TRBJ2-7
v_call: TRBV27
d_call: .
clone_size: few

cdr3_nt: TGTGCCAGCAGCCCTCGAGGGGCTTGGACTGAAGCTTTCTTT
cdr3_aa: CASSPRGAWTEAFF
j_call: TRBJ1-1
v_call: TRBV5-7
d_call: .
clone_size: .

cdr3_nt: TGTGCCAGCAGCTTGGTGGGGTACCCCGAGCAGTACTTC
cdr3_aa: CASSLVGYPEQYF
j_call: TRBJ2-7
v_call: TRBV5-5
d_call: .
clone_size: .

cdr3_nt: TGCGCCAGCAGCGGGGGTAGAATAGGGGAAGAGACCCAGTACTTC
cdr3_aa: CASSGGRIGEETQYF
j_call: TRBJ2-5
v_call: TRBV5-1
d_call: .
clone_size: .

cdr3_nt: TGTGCCTGGAGTCCCCCGGGGGACGAGCAGTACTTC
cdr3_aa: CAWSPPGDEQYF
j_call: TRBJ2-7
v_call: TRBV30
d_call: .
clone_size: .

cdr3_nt: TGCGCCAGCAGCTTGGATAGCGGAGAGACCCAGTACTTC
cdr3_aa: CASSLDSGETQYF
j_call: TRBJ2-5
v_call: TRBV5-1
d_call: .
clone_size: .

cdr3_nt: TGTGCCAGCGTACAGAGCGGGAGTTCTGACGAGCAGTACTTC
cdr3_aa: CASVQSGSSDEQYF
j_call: TRBJ2-7
v_call: TRBV2
d_call: TRBD2
clone_size: once

cdr3_nt: TGTGCCTGGACGATAGCGGGAAAGTACTCCTACAATGAGCAGTTCTTC
cdr3_aa: CAWTIAGKYSYNEQFF
j_call: TRBJ2-1
v_call: TRBV30
d_call: TRBD2
clone_size: .

cdr3_nt: TGCAGCGTGATGGGACTAGCGGGGGAAGAGGCCTACGAGCAGTACTTC
cdr3_aa: CSVMGLAGEEAYEQYF
j_call: TRBJ2-7
v_call: TRBV29-1
d_call: TRBD2
clone_size: .

cdr3_nt: TGTGCCAGCAGTTTGCAGGGGTCCTATGGCTACACCTTC
cdr3_aa: CASSLQGSYGYTF
j_call: TRBJ1-2
v_call: TRBV28
d_call: .
clone_size: .

cdr3_nt: TGCGCCAGCAGCTTGGGACTAGCGGGAGTTGTGGAGACCCAGTACTTC
cdr3_aa: CASSLGLAGVVETQYF
j_call: TRBJ2-5
v_call: TRBV5-1
d_call: TRBD2
clone_size: .

cdr3_nt: TGTGCCAGCAGTTTTAGGGGGACCCTATCTAACTATGGCTACACCTTC
cdr3_aa: CASSFRGTLSNYGYTF
j_call: TRBJ1-2
v_call: TRBV27
d_call: .
clone_size: .

cdr3_nt: TGTGCCAGCAGCAATGGCGGTCATGGTGGCTACACCTTC
cdr3_aa: CASSNGGHGGYTF
j_call: TRBJ1-2
v_call: TRBV21-1
d_call: .
clone_size: once